The T cell receptor beta chain described here comes from a study of blood T cell repertoires in COVID-19. Sequencing used immunoSEQ multiplex PCR; TCRdb keeps in-frame clones, though not all of them. Of over 150,000 clones listed, just under 90% were seen once; the top ten hold roughly an eighth. CDR3 size: 16 residues. Germline lookup yields CDR1 MRHNA and CDR2 SNTAGT. Unmatched junction bases numbered 12, after V lost 4 bases and J lost 3 bases. Material for sequencing was peripheral blood. This chain links TRBV6-4 with TRBJ2-7; 7 bases agree with TRBD1. This TCR derives from a woman in her seventies with COVID-19, enrolled during active disease. CDR3 sequence reads: CASSGERGRLSYEQYF. CDR3 in DNA: TGTGCCAGCAGTGGCGAAAGGGGGCGACTGAGCTACGAGCAGTACTTC.